This T cell receptor (beta chain) was found in a study of patients and donors after allogeneic stem cell transplantation. The CDR3 consists of 16 residues. Trimming left V 1 base short and J 4 bases short, with 14 bases between. TCRdb reanalysed the RT-PCR reads using MiXCR and keeps one entry per CDR3 protein. Of over 10,000 distinct CDR3 sequences listed, under 30% were seen once; the top ten hold 51%. The genes are TRBV12-3 or TRBV12-4 and TRBJ2-1, with no clear D. The sequence came from a human donor who was either an allogeneic HSCT recipient or a stem cell or donor lymphocyte infusion donor (not recorded which). It is not recorded whose cells these are; they may come from a transplant donor. Source material: blood, either unsorted or a sorted T cell fraction (not recorded which). The CDR3 nucleotides read TGTGCCAGCAGTTTAGTAGGGTCTGTTTCATACAATGAGCAGTTCTTC. This codes for CASSLVGSVSYNEQFF.